The present entry profiles one TCR beta chain with its context. This clonotype was recorded at least ten times. Its recognized antigen is unknown. Base qualities were left out, and no much larger clone turns up one base away. The CDR3 runs 12 amino acids, cysteine and phenylalanine included. Kept here is only the CDR3 DNA, which spans 36 bases and is read in frame from base 1. In the germline V gene (reference sequence), CDR1 corresponds to MNHNY and CDR2 to SVGAGI. Trimming at the junction amounts to 1 base on V and 4 bases on J, and the germline ends lie 2 bases apart. This sample stems from a study of CD8 T cells in ankylosing spondylitis (TCRdb year 2017). Regarding the study in general: The study set out to find disease-linked TCR variants by profiling T cell receptor beta repertoires in ankylosing spondylitis patients and healthy donors. The full study cohort was made up of about two dozen ankylosing spondylitis patients and over 90 healthy donors. Peripheral blood was sampled, and synovial fluid was also collected from ankylosing spondylitis patients.

Paper-wide results and their limitations: The disease-linked clones were reported as significantly enriched in matched synovial fluid samples from ankylosing spondylitis patients. Blood from ankylosing spondylitis patients appeared to be characterized by a TCR beta motif made up of several highly homologous amino acid variants. The disease-linked clones had a CD8+ phenotype and were found at relatively low frequencies in peripheral blood. Some TCR beta motif variants had previously been reported in synovial fluid and blood of reactive arthritis patients, which suggested common disease-initiation mechanisms.

Sequenced using an Illumina HiSeq 2500. Quantitative 5'-RACE with molecular barcodes was used to prepare TCR beta libraries. The source study handled its data this way. A new computational method based on a probabilistic model of VDJ rearrangement was used to identify disease-linked TCR variants. Using fastp trimming at Q25 and MiXCR clonotype assembly, TCRdb reanalyzed the public sequencing data and kept in-frame beta chains. Every entry covers one CDR3 protein and lists the most common genes and DNA from its rows. The V and J calls were not made by the authors but by TCRdb's processing. The sample contains about 190,000 distinct CDR3 sequences, over 10% of them found a single time. The top ten clonotypes cover approximately 10% of the sample.

The sample was blood, either unsorted or a sorted T cell fraction (not recorded which). The rearranged segments are TRBV6-6 and TRBJ1-3; there is no confident call for the D gene. The TCR comes from a female donor with ankylosing spondylitis or in good health (not recorded which). CDR3 loop: CASSYLGNTIYF. The DNA sequence reads TGTGCCAGCAGTTACTTGGGAAACACCATATATTTT.